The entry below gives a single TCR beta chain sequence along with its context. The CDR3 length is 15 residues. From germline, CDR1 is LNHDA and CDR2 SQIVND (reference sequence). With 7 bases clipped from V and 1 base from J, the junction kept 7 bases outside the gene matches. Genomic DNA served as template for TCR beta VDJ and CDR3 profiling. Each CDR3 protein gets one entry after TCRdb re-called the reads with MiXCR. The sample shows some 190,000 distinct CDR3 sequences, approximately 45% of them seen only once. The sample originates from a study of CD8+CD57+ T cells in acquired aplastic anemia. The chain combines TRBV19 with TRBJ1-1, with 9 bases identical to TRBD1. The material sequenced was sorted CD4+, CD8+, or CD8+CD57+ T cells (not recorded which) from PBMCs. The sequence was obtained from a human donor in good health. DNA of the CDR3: TGTGCCAGTATTACGACAGGGGGAAGGAACACTGAAGCTTTCTTT. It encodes CASITTGGRNTEAFF. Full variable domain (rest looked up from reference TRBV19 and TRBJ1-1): DGGITQSPKYLFRKEGQNVTLSCEQNLNHDAMYWYRQDPGQGLRLIYYSQIVNDFQKGDIAEGYSVSREKKESFPLTVTSAQKNPTAFYLCASITTGGRNTEAFFGQGTRLTVV.